This T cell receptor beta chain was captured by sequencing in a study of shared clonotypes between healthy human individuals. Study context: Each donor contributed plates that comprised three CD4 naive, three CD4 memory, two CD8 naive and one CD8 memory.

A single count supports this clone. TCRdb's table, derived via immunoSEQ multiplex PCR, lists solely in-frame clones and lacks some. The sample lists some 1,900,000 clones; just under 95% were seen once. Positive CCR7 selection of CD45RO-negative cells yielded the naive CD8 cells, and terminally differentiated effector memory CD45RA+ cells were excluded. The CDR3 has 14 residues. V lost 0 bases and J lost 7, with 10 bases in between. Germline loops: CDR1 MNHEY, CDR2 SVGAGI. V is TRBV6-5 and J is TRBJ2-1; D uncertain. Sequencing was carried out using naive CD8+ T cells sorted from blood. The receptor's source is a man between 18 and 35 years old in good health. CDR3 protein: CASSYSEMWNEQFF. The CDR3 DNA reads as TGTGCCAGCAGTTACTCGGAGATGTGGAATGAGCAGTTCTTC.